This T cell receptor beta chain was identified during a study of T cells in Graves' hyperthyroidism and ophthalmopathy (dated 2019 in TCRdb). Concerning the study at large: Peripheral blood was sampled at the time of initial diagnosis, prior to any treatment. In roughly six Graves' hyperthyroidism patients, the study also compared T-cell repertoires from thyroid tissue with T-cell repertoires from blood. The paper reports TCR Vbeta CDR3 sequencing of some 140 peripheral blood samples: around 45 ophthalmopathy, under 80 hyperthyroidism and 17 progressor patients. Once sampling was done, hyperthyroidism patients were given methimazole at a starting dose of 30 mg daily, whereas ophthalmopathy patients were given high-dose intravenous methylprednisolone. Prospective prediction of ophthalmopathy was tested in an independent validation cohort of approximately 19 hyperthyroidism patients and 17 patients who later progressed to ophthalmopathy. For training and testing, the 100 patients in the discovery cohort were randomly divided in a 7:3 ratio. A discovery cohort of roughly 96 patients, roughly 40 with Graves' ophthalmopathy and 55 to 65 with stable Graves' hyperthyroidism, was used to find distinguishing TCR V-J signatures. The study at large found these results: No statistical method was used to set the sample size in advance, and investigators knew the group allocation. In cross-validation, a model built on a 13 V-J signature told ophthalmopathy apart from stable hyperthyroidism with 87.88% sensitivity and 81% to 82% specificity, and in testing the same model reached 80%/75%. In validation, progression to ophthalmopathy was predicted by the model with roughly 71% sensitivity and 72% to 85% specificity, a median of roughly six months before onset. Most expanded thyroid clonotypes (frequency above 0.001) were also found in blood, which suggests that blood repertoires may mirror thyroid immune responses.

This clonotype was seen just once. Its antigen has not been determined. Per-nucleotide qualities are absent, and no much larger clonotype sits a single base away. A lone read is weak support. Ophthalmopathy patients had moderately to severely active disease, with a Clinical Activity Score of 3 or more, a NOSPECS grade of 4 or more, and a disease duration of less than 3 months. The study excluded patients with uncontrolled infections, other autoimmune diseases, pregnancy or lactation. Diagnoses were established on the basis of clinical symptoms, serum thyroxine and TRAb, thyroid ultrasound, and orbital computed tomography. PBMCs were isolated from 7.5 to 10 ml of fresh peripheral blood by Ficoll-Paque density gradient centrifugation. Total RNA was extracted using Trizol reagent, and RNA quality was assessed on an Agilent 2100 Bioanalyzer. The TCR beta CDR3 regions were amplified from RNA transcripts. For the first round of RT-PCR on the TCR CDR3, the HTBI primer set was used together with the Qiagen OneStep RT-PCR kit. A second multiplex PCR round built the libraries, followed by size selection and purification. Libraries were sequenced paired-end with 100 bp reads on an Illumina HiSeq2000. For the original study's pipeline: SOAPnuke was used to process the raw data, removing reads that contained adapters or uncalled bases, had a mean Phred below 15, or lacked an exact match to the constant primer or identifier. COPE v1.2.5 was used to merge the high-quality paired reads, and each unique nucleotide sequence was defined as a clonotype. MiTCR v1.1 was used to align the clonotypes against IMGT TRBV, TRBD and TRBJ reference segments. The analysis was restricted to V-J combinations with a frequency above 0.0001, which together covered just over 98% of the repertoires. A TCS score was defined as the ratio of F50 (clonal expansion) to E x V (chaos), with BLOSUM62-based TCRdist applied between CDR3 peptides within each V-J. Welch's t-statistics and random forest reduced roughly 540 V-J features to fewer than 15, which were used in a naive Bayes classifier (R e1071). The Morisita-Horn index was used to measure how similar the thyroid and blood repertoires were. TCRdb reprocessing: public reads trimmed at Q25 with fastp, clones called with MiXCR, in-frame beta chains kept. Rows matching on CDR3 protein sequence are summarized as one entry with the most common DNA and genes. TCRdb, not the authors, supplied the V and J calls. The table for this sample lists around 60,000 distinct CDR3 sequences; 49% of them were counted only once. Together, the top ten hold roughly 12% of the sample.

The germline V gene encodes CDR1 SGHKS and CDR2 YYEKEE (reference sequence). Its CDR3 holds 15 amino acids, cysteine through phenylalanine. Only the CDR3 DNA is retained, 45 bases long and in frame from the first base. Here V drops 1 base and J drops 8 bases, and the junction holds 12 bases not matched to any gene. The chain is made from TRBV5-5 and TRBJ2-7; a stretch of 7 junction bases matches TRBD2. The receptor's source is a woman aged 25 to 39 with Graves' ophthalmopathy. What was sequenced was blood. The DNA is as follows: TGTGCCAGCAGCTTGAGCCCACAGACTAGCAATCAGCAGTACTTC. This gives the protein CASSLSPQTSNQQYF.